The subject of this entry is one TCR beta chain. These data originate in a study of shared clonotypes between healthy human individuals. The germline V and J ends were trimmed by 8 bases and 4 bases, with 14 bases remaining between them. In germline, CDR1 is SQVTM, CDR2 ANQGSEA. The CDR3 totals 12 residues. Authors' methods: ImmunoSEQ output held junction-only sequences without quality scores, so filtering differed. Here immunoSEQ multiplex PCR was the method, and the copy in TCRdb shows in-frame clones only, minus some. V and J calls and clone size are given by that table; D and trimming were obtained from the DNA. In the table there are over a million clones, about 80% of which are singletons.

The chain employs TRBV29-1 and TRBJ2-5; perhaps D is TRBD1 or TRBD2 (7 bases each). The specimen was memory CD4+ T cells sorted from blood. Subset denoted: CD45RA-negative fraction. The TCR sequence derives from a man aged 18 to 35 in good health. The CDR3 nucleotides are TGCAGCACGGGCAGGGGGGGAGAGACCCAGTACTTC. Its protein is CSTGRGGETQYF.